A selection of T cell receptor beta chains follows, all from one sample in a study of PD-L1 blockade in urothelial cancer. TCRdb keeps only in-frame clones here, not all; method: immunoSEQ multiplex PCR. The sample shows roughly 50,000 clones, about 85% of them seen only once. The specimen comprised PBMCs, sampled around atezolizumab (anti-PD-L1) treatment. All receptors come from a man aged 65 to 85 with urothelial cancer. Each CDR3 is given with its conserved first and last residue. The order of the fields is clone size, V gene, CDR3 protein. Size is omitted from some rows. Given values are once, few, many or a class for expanded clones.

NA,TRBV28,CASSLFWGQDGFNEKLFF
NA,TRBV19,CASSIFGTGTYNEQFF
NA,TRBV2,CASSVTGGWDGYTF
NA,TRBV11-2,CASSQGSSYNEQFF
NA,TRBV5-5,CASSALPGTSGGGYF
once,TRBV11-2,CASSSLRVGIQYF
NA,TRBV5-1,CASSLAVAGGPYNEQFF
NA,TRBV18,CASSLQGTSYEQYF
NA,TRBV5-4,CASSPGTGARYAYF
NA,TRBV10-1,CASSDPGTGVAQNQPQHF
NA,TRBV28,CASSPLGGSGANVLTF
NA,TRBV5-1,CASSLALDEQFF
once,TRBV2,CASSESVYGTSGQGHNEQFF
NA,TRBV2,CASSEAGRAQRGQRFYSNQPQHF
once,TRBV10-2,CASREVAGDEQFF
many,TRBV11-2,CASSPGTHQPQHF
NA,TRBV5-6,CASSLAKTSWETQYF
few,TRBV5-1,CAIPAGSSGNTIYF
NA,TRBV6-6,CASSFRTGGKRTEAFF
NA,TRBV5-4,CASSPTSGSNNEQFF
NA,TRBV9,CASSSNSYEQYF
NA,TRBV21-1,CASSNGTGTLPLNTGELFF
NA,TRBV19,CASGTGSRDNQPQHF
NA,TRBV6-6,CASSRDRVETQYF
NA,TRBV6-1,CASHGGGVNTEAFF
NA,TRBV2,CASSELLSYEQYF
NA,TRBV2,CASSSSSGTSEQYF
NA,TRBV7-9,CASSSGLADSYEQYF
NA,TRBV4-1,CASSLAAGAGNYGYTF